These T cell receptor beta chains were read from a single sample in a study of cytotoxic CD8 clonotypes in ibrutinib-treated CLL. Here immunoSEQ multiplex PCR was the method, and the copy in TCRdb shows in-frame clones only, minus some. The sample consists of 35,000 to 40,000 clones, 49% of them appearing once. The source was PBMCs, collected before ibrutinib treatment. These TCRs come from a human donor with chronic lymphocytic leukemia. CDR3s include the opening cysteine and the closing phenylalanine or tryptophan. Each record gives: J gene, V gene, D gene, clone size, CDR3 protein, CDR3 DNA. The D gene is left open where the match is weak. A clone size is listed for some rows: how often the clone was seen (once, few, many), or a class if it is expanded.

TRBJ1-5 TRBV7-9 - - CASSSTAGAGNQPQHF TGTGCCAGCAGTTCCACCGCAGGGGCTGGCAATCAGCCCCAGCATTTT
TRBJ2-7 TRBV7-2 - - CASSGQGRSYEQYF TGTGCCAGCAGCGGACAAGGGAGGTCTTACGAGCAGTACTTC
TRBJ2-2 TRBV5-1 - few CASSLATGELFF TGCGCCAGCAGCTTGGCCACCGGGGAGCTGTTTTTT
TRBJ2-7 TRBV5-1 - - CASSGDGYEQYF TGCGCCAGCAGCGGGGACGGCTACGAGCAGTACTTC
TRBJ2-7 TRBV7-9 TRBD1 medium-sized CASRQGYEQYF TGTGCCAGCAGACAGGGGTACGAGCAGTACTTC
TRBJ2-1 TRBV6-6 TRBD2 - CASTPSQRGRYNEQFF TGTGCCAGCACCCCCAGCCAGCGGGGGCGGTACAATGAGCAGTTCTTC
TRBJ2-3 TRBV9 TRBD2 - CASSVVSGDPRTDTQYF TGTGCCAGCAGCGTAGTCAGCGGGGACCCCCGGACAGATACGCAGTATTTT
TRBJ1-4 TRBV5-1 - few CASSSSFGDSDEKLFF TGCGCCAGCAGCTCATCGTTCGGGGACTCCGATGAAAAACTGTTTTTT
TRBJ2-1 TRBV11-2 - few CASSLSSYNEQFF TGTGCCAGCAGTCTAAGCTCCTACAATGAGCAGTTCTTC
TRBJ1-1 TRBV29-1 TRBD1 - CSASQGADFTEAFF TGCAGCGCTTCACAGGGGGCTGATTTCACTGAAGCTTTCTTT
TRBJ1-5 TRBV5-6 - many CASSFFGSRANQPQHF TGTGCCAGCAGCTTTTTCGGTAGCAGGGCCAATCAGCCCCAGCATTTT
TRBJ1-6 TRBV5-6 - many CASSLLRTPLHF TGTGCCAGCAGCTTGCTTAGGACACCCCTCCACTTT
TRBJ1-5 TRBV19 TRBD1 few CASNPGQGKTQPQHF TGTGCCAGTAACCCGGGACAGGGGAAGACTCAGCCCCAGCATTTT